The present TCR beta chain was sequenced within a study of Graves' ophthalmopathy and Graves' hyperthyroidism. The sequenced template was RNA, covering the TCR beta CDR3 region. Second-round multiplex PCR came after first-round RT-PCR with HTBI primers. TCRdb re-derived calls from the multiplex PCR reads in MiXCR, one entry per CDR3 protein. The sample contains more than 550,000 distinct CDR3 sequences, about 40% of which appear only once. To note about this clonotype: Antigen unknown.

With 5 bases removed from V and 3 bases from J, the gap between germline ends came to 23 bases. From germline, CDR1 is SGHRS and CDR2 YFSETQ. The CDR3 covers 17 residues. Ineligible for inclusion were patients with other autoimmune diseases, uncontrolled infections, pregnancy or lactation. Study findings and constraints: Ophthalmopathy progression prediction by the model yielded a sensitivity of roughly 67% and a specificity of roughly 72%.

The sequencing input was peripheral blood. This chain links TRBV5-1 with TRBJ1-2; no clear D. The origin of this receptor is an adult man with Graves' ophthalmopathy. DNA of the CDR3: TGCGCCAGCAGGGATACCCAAAGGACCACCTTTTACTATGGCTACACCTTC. The encoded protein is CASRDTQRTTFYYGYTF.